This record covers a single TCR beta chain. Trimming left V 2 bases short and J 0 bases short, with 14 bases between. CDR3 length equals 16 residues. CDR1 and CDR2 (germline): LGHDT, YNNKEL (reference sequence). This record comes from a study of CD8 T cells in Susac syndrome. From blood CD8+ and CD4+ T cells, the TCR beta chain was sequenced. Random hexamers primed reverse transcription of about 0.45 to 1 ug RNA. Amplification of TCR beta CDR3 was carried out by immunoSEQ multiplex PCR, which covered 54 Vbeta and 13 Jbeta segments. MiXCR was run by TCRdb on the immunoSEQ multiplex PCR reads, yielding one entry per CDR3 protein. The repertoire holds some 260,000 distinct CDR3 sequences, with 80% to 90% as singletons.

The sequencing input was CD8+ T cells from PBMCs. The gene calls are TRBV3-1 and TRBJ2-7; D gene ambiguous. The clonotype was recovered from a human donor with multiple sclerosis. For the CDR3, the DNA is TGTGCCAGCAGCCAAAGATTTGTCGGAAGCTCCTACGAGCAGTACTTC. Translated, it gives CASSQRFVGSSYEQYF.